These T cell receptor beta chains were read from a single sample in a study of cytomegalovirus exposure and HLA in healthy donors. This table comes from immunoSEQ multiplex PCR, and its TCRdb copy is limited to in-frame clones, with some not included. The table records under 200,000 clones, 60% to 85% of them present only once. Sequencing used PBMCs. The source of these receptors is a woman aged 45-59 years in good health and CMV-seropositive. Each CDR3 is given with its conserved first and last residue. A D gene is named only where the DNA matches it firmly. Not every row has a clone size; where given, it reads once, few, many or a size class.

TRBV9	TRBJ2-3	TRBD1	NA	TGTGCCAGCAACCGGGACAGCGTGCCAGATACGCAGTATTTT	CASNRDSVPDTQYF
TRBV5-1	TRBJ2-5	TRBD2	few	TGCGCCAGCAGCACGGCGGGGGGCCAGACCCAGTACTTC	CASSTAGGQTQYF
TRBV9	TRBJ2-1	NA	NA	TGTGCCAGCAGCCCAGGAGGCAGCCGTATAGAGCAGTTCTTC	CASSPGGSRIEQFF
TRBV7-9	TRBJ2-2	TRBD1	NA	TGTGCCAGCAGATCAACTTCCGGGACAGGGTACACCGGGGAGCTGTTTTTT	CASRSTSGTGYTGELFF
TRBV18	TRBJ2-7	NA	NA	TGTGCCAGCTCACGACAGGGAGGAGGATCGTCCTACGAGCAGTACTTC	CASSRQGGGSSYEQYF
TRBV6-5	TRBJ2-7	NA	NA	TGTGCCAGCAGTTACAGGACGGCTACCGGGAGTGAGCAGTACTTC	CASSYRTATGSEQYF
TRBV18	TRBJ1-3	TRBD1	few	TGTGCCAGCTCACCACTAGGACAGGGGGCGACTACTGGAAACACCATATATTTT	CASSPLGQGATTGNTIYF
TRBV2	TRBJ2-2	NA	NA	TGTGCCAGCACCTACCTATACACCGGGGAGCTGTTTTTT	CASTYLYTGELFF
TRBV11-2	TRBJ1-1	NA	NA	TGTGCCAGCAGCTCTTCTTGTGAGGCTTTCTTT	CASSSSCEAFF
TRBV9	TRBJ2-1	TRBD2	NA	TGTGCCAGCAGCTCTAGCGGGGGGGACAATGAGCAGTTCTTC	CASSSSGGDNEQFF
TRBV9	TRBJ2-1	NA	once	TGTGCCAGCAGCGTAGTGGGAAGGGGATTTAACAATGAGCAGTTCTTC	CASSVVGRGFNNEQFF
TRBV5-1	TRBJ1-2	TRBD1	NA	TGCGCCAGCAGCTGGGGGACAGACTATGGCTACACCTTC	CASSWGTDYGYTF
TRBV19	TRBJ1-3	NA	NA	TGTGCCACTAGGAGGGGCGGGACGAACACCATATATTTT	CATRRGGTNTIYF
TRBV29-1	TRBJ2-5	NA	NA	TGCAGCGTCAGGGACTGGGGGATAGGGGACCAGTACTTC	CSVRDWGIGDQYF
TRBV5-1	TRBJ1-1	NA	NA	TGCGCCAGCAGCTTGGCCGAAGGAGGAAAAGCTTTCTTT	CASSLAEGGKAFF
TRBV18	TRBJ2-7	TRBD1	NA	TGTGCCAGCTCACCAGTGGGACAGGGTGCCGAGCAGTACTTC	CASSPVGQGAEQYF
TRBV9	TRBJ1-1	NA	NA	TGTGCCAGCAGCGTAGCAGGGAAGAACACTGAAGCTTTCTTT	CASSVAGKNTEAFF
TRBV2	TRBJ1-1	NA	NA	TGTGCCAGCAGTGAAGCTGGGGGACAAGCTACGACTTTT	CASSEAGGQATTF
TRBV4-1	TRBJ1-6	NA	once	TGCGCCAGCAGCCAAGAGGTGACAGGAGCCTATAATTCACCCCTCCACTTT	CASSQEVTGAYNSPLHF
TRBV7-2	TRBJ2-5	NA	NA	TGTGCCAGCAGCTTAAGGCGGGTGCATTCTGGGGAAGAGACCCAGTACTTC	CASSLRRVHSGEETQYF
TRBV7-2	TRBJ2-5	NA	NA	TGTGCCAGCAGCTTGGGTGTCTGGGCATGGGAGACCCAGTACTTC	CASSLGVWAWETQYF
TRBV30	TRBJ2-5	TRBD2	NA	TGTGCCTGGAGTTCCGGGGGGGCCGAGACCCAGTACTTC	CAWSSGGAETQYF